The 18 T cell receptor beta chains below were found in one sample sequenced in a study of blood T cells in healthy people across ages. Then a second PCR, running about 6 to 12 cycles, was carried out with a sample-barcoded 5' primer and a J-beta primer mix. TCRdb re-derived calls from the 5' RACE reads in MiXCR, one entry per CDR3 protein. The data show roughly 1,800,000 distinct CDR3 sequences, about 50% seen once. The sequenced sample was blood. The source of these receptors is a woman aged 40-49 years in good health.

This sequence joins TRBV3-1 and TRBJ1-4; a possible D gene is TRBD1 (5 bases). The length of the CDR3 is 14 residues. V lost 2 bases, J lost 12 bases, and 16 bases lay in between. Germline-derived CDR1 and CDR2 are LGHDT and YNNKEL (reference sequence). The CDR3 sequence: CASSQYSQGEQLFF. In DNA form, the CDR3 reads TGTGCCAGCAGCCAATACTCTCAGGGAGAGCAACTGTTTTTT.

A remark on this clonotype: One end of the junction fails to match germline, which may point to a read error. The chain couples TRBV6-5 to TRBJ2-7; weak D call: TRBD2 (5 bases). Germline V gene lookup returns CDR1 MNHEY and CDR2 SVGAGI. The length of the CDR3 is 13 residues. Written as DNA, the CDR3 is TGTGCCAGCAGCCAGCGGCCCTCCTACGGGCAGTACTTC. Its translation is CASSQRPSYGQYF.

This chain joins TRBV6-2 or TRBV6-3 and TRBJ2-7, with D tentatively TRBD1 (5 bases). Trimming removed 6 bases at V and 0 bases at J, with 15 bases between. This CDR3 is 15 amino acids long. CDR1 MNHEY and CDR2 SVGEGT come from the germline V gene. The CDR3 sequence: CASSHASRVSYEQYF. In DNA form, the CDR3 reads TGTGCCAGCAGCCACGCAAGCAGGGTCTCCTACGAGCAGTACTTC.

This clonotype was observed a handful of times. The chain uses TRBV11-2 and TRBJ2-1, with 7 bases lining up with TRBD1. This CDR3 spans 15 amino acids. CDR1 is SGHAT and CDR2 is FQNNGV in the germline V gene. The V and J ends lost 4 bases and 8 bases, in that order; junction bases with no gene match: 11. The CDR3 loop is CASSSRERTGYEQFF. The CDR3 DNA follows: TGTGCCAGCAGCTCTCGGGAACGGACAGGATATGAGCAGTTCTTC. Filled out from reference TRBV11-2 and TRBJ2-1, the complete variable domain reads EAGVAQSPRYKIIEKRQSVAFWCNPISGHATLYWYQQILGQGPKLLIQFQNNGVVDDSQLPKDRFSAERLKGVDSTLKIQPAKLEDSAVYLCASSSRERTGYEQFFGPGTRLTVL.

Worth noting for this clonotype: One end of the junction fails to match germline, which may point to a read error. The chain employs TRBV18 and TRBJ2-1; D remains ambiguous. Germline CDR1 KGHSH, CDR2 LQKENI. The CDR3 is made up of 17 amino acids. The CDR3 region is CASLPSGMGSSYNEQFF. The CDR3 DNA follows: TGTGCCAGCTTACCAAGTGGTATGGGCAGCTCCTACAATGAGCAGTTCTTC.

The genes are TRBV6-2 or TRBV6-3 and TRBJ2-4, with 7 positions matching TRBD1. The CDR3 loop spans 16 amino acids. Germline V gives CDR1 MNHEY, CDR2 SVGEGT. Trimming cost V 5 bases and J 3 bases; bases outside gene matches: 10. The CDR3 region has the DNA TGTGCCAGCAGTAGACAGGGATTCGAGATCAAAAACATTCAGTACTTC. Its protein product is CASSRQGFEIKNIQYF.

This clonotype has more than one count but fewer than ten. The CDR3 DNA sequence: TGCAGCGTTGAAGATAGGGGACTAGCGGGAGCTTACAATGAGCAGTTCTTC. Amino acids: CSVEDRGLAGAYNEQFF. The chain has TRBV29-1 and TRBJ2-1; 14 bases align to TRBD2. The CDR3 is 17 residues long. Per germline, CDR1 SQVTM and CDR2 ANQGSEA. Trimming took 0 bases from V and 4 from J; bases not matched to a gene: 5.

The V call is TRBV11-2, the J call TRBJ2-5; TRBD2 is a possible D gene (5 bases). Germline V gene sequence: CDR1 SGHAT, CDR2 FQNNGV. With 3 bases removed from V and 2 bases from J, the gap between germline ends came to 16 bases. The CDR3 spans 16 residues. CDR3 in amino acids: CASSLTIRTHQETQYF. CDR3 coding DNA: TGTGCCAGCAGCTTGACCATCCGGACTCATCAAGAGACCCAGTACTTC. The whole variable domain, remainder taken from reference TRBV11-2 and TRBJ2-5, is EAGVAQSPRYKIIEKRQSVAFWCNPISGHATLYWYQQILGQGPKLLIQFQNNGVVDDSQLPKDRFSAERLKGVDSTLKIQPAKLEDSAVYLCASSLTIRTHQETQYFGPGTRLLVL.

The chain is built from TRBV7-2 and TRBJ2-3; possible D gene TRBD2, 7 bases. Germline assignment: CDR1 SGHTA and CDR2 FQGNSA. The CDR3 has 16 residues. With 7 bases removed from V and 0 bases from J, the gap between germline ends came to 17 bases. The CDR3 loop is CASTLWGGPSTDTQYF. The CDR3 nucleotides read TGTGCCAGCACCCTTTGGGGGGGCCCTAGCACAGATACGCAGTATTTT.

This chain connects TRBV6-1 to TRBJ2-7; tentatively, D is TRBD2 (6 bases). The CDR3 consists of 14 residues. Germline values: CDR1 MNHNS, CDR2 SASEGT. V was clipped by 4 bases and J by 2 bases, with 12 bases between them. CDR3 sequence: CASSVGTDAYEQYF. The CDR3, as DNA: TGTGCCAGCAGTGTTGGGACTGATGCCTACGAGCAGTACTTC.

This clonotype was detected many times. This chain links TRBV5-1 with TRBJ2-1; perhaps TRBD2 as D (5 bases). The germline CDR1 and CDR2 sequences are SGHRS and YFSETQ. This CDR3 comprises 12 residues. Trimming shortened V by 0 bases and J by 9 bases, and 7 bases separated the two germline ends. The CDR3 loop reads CASSLGGGEQFF. DNA for the CDR3: TGCGCCAGCAGCTTGGGCGGAGGTGAGCAGTTCTTC.

V is TRBV10-3 and J is TRBJ1-2; the match to TRBD1 covers 8 bases. Germline V CDR1 and CDR2: ENHRY, SYGVKD. V lost 3 bases and J lost 8; bases outside the gene matches: 5. The CDR3 extends over 13 amino acids. Here the CDR3 DNA reads TGTGCCATCAGTGATTCTGCAGGGGGCGGCTACACCTTC. Protein product: CAISDSAGGGYTF.

The genes are TRBV28 and TRBJ2-3; possibly TRBD1 or TRBD2 for D (5 bases each). The CDR3 is made up of 16 amino acids. V was trimmed by 7 bases and J by 5 bases, leaving 22 bases between them. Per germline, CDR1 MDHEN and CDR2 SYDVKM. In DNA, the CDR3 is TGTGCCAGCATTGTTACTGTGAGGGGCTCCGGAGATACGCAGTATTTT. This encodes CASIVTVRGSGDTQYF.

This clonotype came up a few times. This chain connects TRBV4-2 to TRBJ1-4; possible D gene TRBD1, 6 bases. Germline values: CDR1 LGHNA, CDR2 YNFKEQ. The V end was cut by 2 bases, the J end by 8 bases, with 12 bases between. The CDR3 spans 14 residues. CDR3 sequence (DNA): TGTGCCAGCAGCCAAACAGGGTTGGAGGAAAAACTGTTTTTT. As protein: CASSQTGLEEKLFF.

Only a few counts were recorded for this clonotype. The chain has TRBV29-1 and TRBJ2-3; 7 nucleotides align to TRBD2. This CDR3 region has 12 residues. The germline V gene has CDR1 SQVTM and CDR2 ANQGSEA. Trimming at V came to 8 bases and at J to 3 bases, leaving 5 bases not matched to a gene. The CDR3 DNA reads as TGCAGCTCCGGACTAGATACAGATACGCAGTATTTT. As protein: CSSGLDTDTQYF.

This chain joins TRBV20-1 and TRBJ2-7; the match to TRBD1 covers 10 bases. The V gene end was trimmed by 6 bases and the J gene end by 4 bases; junction bases not matched to a gene: 3. This CDR3 region has 12 residues. The germline gives CDR1 DFQATT, CDR2 SNEGSKA (reference sequence). The CDR3 nucleotides read TGCAGTGCCCCGGGACAGGGGTACGAGCAGTACTTC. Protein product: CSAPGQGYEQYF.

The genes are TRBV4-3 and TRBJ2-3; no definite D call. Germline V lookup: CDR1 LGHNA, CDR2 YSLEER. The CDR3 consists of 15 residues. The germline V and J ends were trimmed by 0 bases and 6 bases, with 13 bases remaining between them. The CDR3 DNA sequence: TGCGCCAGCAGCCAAGATGAGAGTGTGGCGGATACGCAGTATTTT. This translates into CASSQDESVADTQYF.

The sample holds a few counts of this clonotype. The chain's CDR3 is CSARDRHMNTEAFF. The CDR3 region has the DNA TGCAGTGCTAGGGATCGGCATATGAACACTGAAGCTTTCTTT. V usage is TRBV20-1 and J usage is TRBJ1-1, with unresolved D. The V end lost 3 bases, the J end lost 0 bases, and 11 bases lay between the germline ends. The CDR3 runs 14 residues. Germline V gene data show CDR1 as DFQATT and CDR2 as SNEGSKA (reference sequence).